This T cell receptor beta chain stems from a study of blood T cell repertoires in COVID-19. Background on the study: Samples came from the United States, Italy and Spain, spanning acute and convalescent COVID-19. The cDNA or gDNA used as material had been derived from T cells, B-cell-depleted T cells, or PBMCs.

CDR3 length: 15 amino acids. V dropped 6 bases and J dropped 3; count of bases not matched to a gene: 11. Germline CDR1 reads ENHRY; CDR2 reads SYGVKD. Authors' processing steps: It was from reference gene primer amplification that nucleated cell counts were estimated. The data were produced by immunoSEQ multiplex PCR, yet TCRdb's version contains in-frame clones alone and is incomplete. D and trimming come from the DNA, and the V and J calls and clone size come from that table. This table holds over 85,000 clones, 87% found once. The chain carries TRBV10-3 and TRBJ2-7; 7 bases fit TRBD1. Sequencing used peripheral blood. This receptor was obtained from a human donor in a cohort sampled during active COVID-19. The CDR3 here is CAIRSPRDSRYEQYF. Here the CDR3 DNA reads TGTGCCATCAGGAGCCCCCGGGACAGCCGCTACGAGCAGTACTTC.